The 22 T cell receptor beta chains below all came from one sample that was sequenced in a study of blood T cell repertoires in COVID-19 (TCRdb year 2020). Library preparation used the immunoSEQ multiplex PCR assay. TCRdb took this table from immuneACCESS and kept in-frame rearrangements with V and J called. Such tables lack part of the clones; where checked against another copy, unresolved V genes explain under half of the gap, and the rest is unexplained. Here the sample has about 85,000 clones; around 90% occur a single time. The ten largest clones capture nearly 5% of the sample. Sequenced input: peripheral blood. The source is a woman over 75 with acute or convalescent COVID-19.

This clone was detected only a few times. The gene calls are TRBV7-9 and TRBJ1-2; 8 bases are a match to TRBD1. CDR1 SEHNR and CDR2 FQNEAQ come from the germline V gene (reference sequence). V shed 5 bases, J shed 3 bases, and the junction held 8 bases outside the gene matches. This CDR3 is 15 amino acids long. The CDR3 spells CASSLGQGEHYGYTF. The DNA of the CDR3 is TGTGCCAGCAGCCTTGGACAGGGCGAGCACTATGGCTACACCTTC.

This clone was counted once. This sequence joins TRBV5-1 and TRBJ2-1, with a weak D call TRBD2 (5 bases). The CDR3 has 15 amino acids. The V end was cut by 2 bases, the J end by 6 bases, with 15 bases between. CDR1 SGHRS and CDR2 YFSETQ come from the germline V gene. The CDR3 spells CASSFIGLGLNEQFF. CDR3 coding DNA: TGCGCCAGCAGCTTCATCGGACTCGGCCTCAATGAGCAGTTCTTC.

The CDR3 sequence is CASRTGGAPGYTF. The CDR3 bases are TGTGCCAGCCGTACGGGGGGCGCGCCAGGCTACACCTTC. The chain links TRBV27 to TRBJ1-2, with D tentatively TRBD1 (6 bases). The germline V gene encodes CDR1 MNHEY and CDR2 SMNVEV (reference sequence). Trimming took 8 bases from V and 8 from J, leaving 18 bases between them. This CDR3 region has 13 residues.

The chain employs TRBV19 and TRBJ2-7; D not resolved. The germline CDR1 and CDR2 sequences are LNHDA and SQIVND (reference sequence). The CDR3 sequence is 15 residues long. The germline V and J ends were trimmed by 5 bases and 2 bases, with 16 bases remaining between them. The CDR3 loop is CASSANHAAAYEQYF. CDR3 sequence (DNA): TGTGCCAGTAGTGCAAACCATGCGGCAGCCTACGAGCAGTACTTC.

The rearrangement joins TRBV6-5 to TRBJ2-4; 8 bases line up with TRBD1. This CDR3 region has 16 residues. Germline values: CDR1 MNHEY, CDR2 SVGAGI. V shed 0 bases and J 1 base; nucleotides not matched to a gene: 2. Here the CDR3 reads CASSYSWTGAKNIQYF. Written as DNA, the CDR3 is TGTGCCAGCAGTTACTCGTGGACAGGGGCCAAAAACATTCAGTACTTC.

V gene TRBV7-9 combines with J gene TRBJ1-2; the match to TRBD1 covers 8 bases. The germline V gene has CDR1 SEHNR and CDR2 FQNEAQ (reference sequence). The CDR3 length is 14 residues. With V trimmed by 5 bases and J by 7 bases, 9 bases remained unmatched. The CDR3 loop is CASSLTDRASGYTF. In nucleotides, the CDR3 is TGTGCCAGCAGCCTAACGGACAGGGCGAGTGGCTACACCTTC.

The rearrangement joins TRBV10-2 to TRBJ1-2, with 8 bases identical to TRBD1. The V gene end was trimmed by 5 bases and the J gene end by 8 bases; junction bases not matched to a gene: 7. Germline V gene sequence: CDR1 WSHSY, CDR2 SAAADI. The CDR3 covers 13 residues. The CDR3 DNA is TGCGCCAGCAGTATAACAGGGGGATACGGCTACACCTTC. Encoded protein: CASSITGGYGYTF.

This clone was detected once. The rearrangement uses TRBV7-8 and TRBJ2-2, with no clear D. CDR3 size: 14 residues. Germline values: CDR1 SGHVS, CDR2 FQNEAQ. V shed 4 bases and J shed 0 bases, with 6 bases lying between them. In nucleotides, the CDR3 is TGTGCCAGCAGCTCCGGAGCGAACACCGGGGAGCTGTTTTTT. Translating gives CASSSGANTGELFF.

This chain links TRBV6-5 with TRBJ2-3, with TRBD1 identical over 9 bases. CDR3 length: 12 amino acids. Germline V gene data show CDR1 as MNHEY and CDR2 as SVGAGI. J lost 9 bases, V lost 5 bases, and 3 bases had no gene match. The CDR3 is CASSLGTGTQYF. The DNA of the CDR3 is TGTGCCAGCAGTCTAGGGACAGGGACGCAGTATTTT.

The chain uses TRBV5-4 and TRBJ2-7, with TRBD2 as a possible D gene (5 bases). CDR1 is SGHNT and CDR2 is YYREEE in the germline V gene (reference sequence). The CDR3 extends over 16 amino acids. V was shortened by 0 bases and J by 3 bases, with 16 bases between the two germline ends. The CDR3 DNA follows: TGTGCCAGCAGCTTGGAGGCGGGCCGATCTTACTACGAGCAGTACTTC. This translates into CASSLEAGRSYYEQYF.

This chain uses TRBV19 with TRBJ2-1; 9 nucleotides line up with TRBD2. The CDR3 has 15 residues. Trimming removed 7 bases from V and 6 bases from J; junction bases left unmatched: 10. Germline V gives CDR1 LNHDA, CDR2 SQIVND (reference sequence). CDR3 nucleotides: TGTGCCAGTACCAGACCTGGACTAGCGTCCAATGAGCAGTTCTTC. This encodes CASTRPGLASNEQFF.

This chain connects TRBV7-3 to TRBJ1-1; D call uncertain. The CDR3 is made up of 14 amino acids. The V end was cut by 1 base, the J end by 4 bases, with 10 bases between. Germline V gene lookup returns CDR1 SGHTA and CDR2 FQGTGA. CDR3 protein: CASSLNGEGTEAFF. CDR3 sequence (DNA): TGTGCCAGCAGCTTAAATGGGGAGGGCACTGAAGCTTTCTTT.

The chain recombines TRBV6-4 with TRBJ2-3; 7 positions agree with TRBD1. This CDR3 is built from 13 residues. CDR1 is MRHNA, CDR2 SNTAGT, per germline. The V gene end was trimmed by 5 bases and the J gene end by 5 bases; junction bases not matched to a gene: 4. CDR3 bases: TGTGCCAGCAGTTCAGGGGGTGGAGATACGCAGTATTTT. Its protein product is CASSSGGGDTQYF.

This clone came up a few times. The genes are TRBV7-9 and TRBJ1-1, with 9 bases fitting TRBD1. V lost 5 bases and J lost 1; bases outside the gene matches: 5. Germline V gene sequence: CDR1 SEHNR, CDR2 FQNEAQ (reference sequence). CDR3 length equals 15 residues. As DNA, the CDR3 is TGTGCCAGCAGCAGCGGGACAGGGCCGAACACTGAAGCTTTCTTT. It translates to CASSSGTGPNTEAFF.

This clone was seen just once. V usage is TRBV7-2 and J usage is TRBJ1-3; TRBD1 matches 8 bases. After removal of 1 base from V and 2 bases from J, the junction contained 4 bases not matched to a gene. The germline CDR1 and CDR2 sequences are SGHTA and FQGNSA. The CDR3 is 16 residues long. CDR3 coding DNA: TGTGCCAGCAGCTTAGTAGCAGGGGGCCCTGGAAACACCATATATTTT. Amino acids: CASSLVAGGPGNTIYF.

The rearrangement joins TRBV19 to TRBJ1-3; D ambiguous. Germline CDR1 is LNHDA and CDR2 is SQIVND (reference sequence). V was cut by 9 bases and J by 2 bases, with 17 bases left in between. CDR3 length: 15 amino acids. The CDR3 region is CASRPGGPPGNTIYF. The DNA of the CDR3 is TGTGCCAGCCGACCGGGAGGACCGCCTGGAAACACCATATATTTT. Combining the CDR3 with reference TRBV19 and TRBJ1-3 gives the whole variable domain DGGITQSPKYLFRKEGQNVTLSCEQNLNHDAMYWYRQDPGQGLRLIYYSQIVNDFQKGDIAEGYSVSREKKESFPLTVTSAQKNPTAFYLCASRPGGPPGNTIYFGEGSWLTVV.

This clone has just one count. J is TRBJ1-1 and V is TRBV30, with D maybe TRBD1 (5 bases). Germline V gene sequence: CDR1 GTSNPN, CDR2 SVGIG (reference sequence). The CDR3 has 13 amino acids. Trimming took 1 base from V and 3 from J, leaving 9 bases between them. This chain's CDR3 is CAWSEGEDTEAFF. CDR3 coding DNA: TGTGCCTGGAGTGAAGGGGAGGACACTGAAGCTTTCTTT.

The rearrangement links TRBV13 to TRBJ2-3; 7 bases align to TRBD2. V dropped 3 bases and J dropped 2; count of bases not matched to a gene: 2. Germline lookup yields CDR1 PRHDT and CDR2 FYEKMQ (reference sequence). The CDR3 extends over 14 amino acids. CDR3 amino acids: CASSFSGPTDTQYF. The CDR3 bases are TGTGCCAGCAGCTTTAGCGGGCCCACAGATACGCAGTATTTT.

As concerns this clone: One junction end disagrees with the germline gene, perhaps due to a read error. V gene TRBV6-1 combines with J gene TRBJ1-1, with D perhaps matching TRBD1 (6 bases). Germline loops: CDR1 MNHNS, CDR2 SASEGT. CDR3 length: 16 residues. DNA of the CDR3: TGTGCCAGCAATGAATTAGTAACAGGGACGAACACTGAAGCTTTCTTT. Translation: CASNELVTGTNTEAFF.

CDR3 region: CASRLEVREETQYF. The CDR3, as DNA: TGTGCCAGCAGATTAGAGGTCAGGGAAGAGACCCAGTACTTC. This chain links TRBV6-5 with TRBJ2-5, with TRBD1 as a possible D gene (5 bases). CDR1 and CDR2 from the germline V gene are MNHEY and SVGAGI. The CDR3 is 14 residues long. The V and J ends lost 6 bases and 3 bases respectively, with 14 bases between them.

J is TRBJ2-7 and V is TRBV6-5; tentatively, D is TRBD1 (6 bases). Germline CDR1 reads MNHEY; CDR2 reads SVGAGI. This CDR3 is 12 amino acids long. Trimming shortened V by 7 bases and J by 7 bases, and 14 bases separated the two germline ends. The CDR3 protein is CASTNQRGEQYF. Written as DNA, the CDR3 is TGTGCCAGCACCAACCAAAGGGGGGAGCAGTACTTC.

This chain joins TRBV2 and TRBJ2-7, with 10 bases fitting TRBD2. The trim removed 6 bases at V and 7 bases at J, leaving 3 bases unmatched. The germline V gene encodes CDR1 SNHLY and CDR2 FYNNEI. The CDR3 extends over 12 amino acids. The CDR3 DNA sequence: TGTGCCAGCAGGTTACTAGCGGGGGAGCAGTACTTC. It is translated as CASRLLAGEQYF.